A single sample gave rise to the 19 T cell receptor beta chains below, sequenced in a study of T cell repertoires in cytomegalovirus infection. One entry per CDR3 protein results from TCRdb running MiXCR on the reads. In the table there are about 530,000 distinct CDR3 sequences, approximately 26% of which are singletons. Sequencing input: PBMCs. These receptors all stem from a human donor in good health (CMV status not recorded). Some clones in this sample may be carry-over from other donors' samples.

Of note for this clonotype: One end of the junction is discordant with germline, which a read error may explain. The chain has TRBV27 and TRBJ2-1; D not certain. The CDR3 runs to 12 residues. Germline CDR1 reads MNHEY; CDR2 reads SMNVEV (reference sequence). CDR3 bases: TGTGCCAACAGTCCAGGACGTCGGGAGCAGTTCTTC. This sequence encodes CANSPGRREQFF.

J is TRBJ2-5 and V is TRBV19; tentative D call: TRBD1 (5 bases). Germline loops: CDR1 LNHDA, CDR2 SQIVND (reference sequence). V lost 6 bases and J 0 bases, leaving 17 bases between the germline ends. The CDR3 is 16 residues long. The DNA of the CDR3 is TGTGCCAGTAGCTCTGGGCAGGGTACAAACCAAGAGACCCAGTACTTC. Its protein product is CASSSGQGTNQETQYF.

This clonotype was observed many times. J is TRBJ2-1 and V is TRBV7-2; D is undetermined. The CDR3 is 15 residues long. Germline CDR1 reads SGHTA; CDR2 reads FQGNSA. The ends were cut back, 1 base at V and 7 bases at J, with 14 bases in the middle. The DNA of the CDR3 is TGTGCCAGCAGCTTAGGAAATTTGTATACTAATGAGCAGTTCTTC. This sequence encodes CASSLGNLYTNEQFF.

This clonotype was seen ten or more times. CDR3 DNA: TGTGCCAGCAACACACCGGGGGGGATTGAAGCTTTCTTT. It translates to CASNTPGGIEAFF. The chain links TRBV7-8 to TRBJ1-1; possibly TRBD1 for D (5 bases). V dropped 7 bases and J dropped 7 bases, with 16 bases sitting between them. The CDR3 covers 13 residues. In germline, CDR1 is SGHVS, CDR2 FQNEAQ.

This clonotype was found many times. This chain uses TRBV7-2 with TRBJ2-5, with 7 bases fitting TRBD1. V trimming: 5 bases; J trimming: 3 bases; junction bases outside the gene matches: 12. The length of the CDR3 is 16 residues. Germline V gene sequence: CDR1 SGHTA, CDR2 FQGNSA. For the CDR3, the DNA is TGTGCCAGCAGCCTGGACATCAGGGGGAACGAAGAGACCCAGTACTTC. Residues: CASSLDIRGNEETQYF.

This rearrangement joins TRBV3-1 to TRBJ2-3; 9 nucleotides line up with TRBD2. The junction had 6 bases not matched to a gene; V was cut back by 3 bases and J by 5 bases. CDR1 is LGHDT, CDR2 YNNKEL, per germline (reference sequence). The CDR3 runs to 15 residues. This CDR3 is CASSQASGIGDTQYF. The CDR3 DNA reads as TGTGCCAGCAGCCAGGCTAGCGGGATTGGAGATACGCAGTATTTT.

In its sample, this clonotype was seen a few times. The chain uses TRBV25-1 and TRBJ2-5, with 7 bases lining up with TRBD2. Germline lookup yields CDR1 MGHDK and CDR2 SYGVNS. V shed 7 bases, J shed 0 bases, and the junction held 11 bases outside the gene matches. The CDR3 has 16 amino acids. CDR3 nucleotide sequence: TGTGCCAGCACCCACCGAAGGGAGGGGAACCAAGAGACCCAGTACTTC. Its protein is CASTHRREGNQETQYF.

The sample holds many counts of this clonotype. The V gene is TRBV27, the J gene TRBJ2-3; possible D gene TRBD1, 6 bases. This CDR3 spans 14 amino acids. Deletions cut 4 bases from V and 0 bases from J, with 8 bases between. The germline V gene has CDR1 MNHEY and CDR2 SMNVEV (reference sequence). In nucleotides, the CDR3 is TGTGCCAGCAGTTGGGGGACAAGCACAGATACGCAGTATTTT. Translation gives CASSWGTSTDTQYF.

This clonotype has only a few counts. CDR3 in DNA: TGTGCCAGCAGTTACTCGATAACGGGGTCTGAAGCTTTCTTT. Encoded protein: CASSYSITGSEAFF. V is TRBV6-6 and J is TRBJ1-1; D unresolved. Germline CDR1 is MNHNY and CDR2 is SVGAGI (reference sequence). This CDR3 region has 14 residues. The ends were cut back, 0 bases at V and 6 bases at J, with 11 bases in the middle.

The CDR3 DNA reads TGTGCCAGCAGCCCCCTGGGGCGGAGCAGCACAGATACGCAGTATTTT. Translated: CASSPLGRSSTDTQYF. The J gene is TRBJ2-3, the V gene TRBV13; the D gene is possibly TRBD1 (5 bases). V was shortened by 5 bases and J by 0 bases, with 15 bases between the two germline ends. Per germline, CDR1 PRHDT and CDR2 FYEKMQ (reference sequence). The CDR3 is 16 amino acids. Complete variable domain (other parts from reference TRBV13 and TRBJ2-3): AAGVIQSPRHLIKEKRETATLKCYPIPRHDTVYWYQQGPGQDPQFLISFYEKMQSDKGSIPDRFSAQQFSDYHSELNMSSLELGDSALYFCASSPLGRSSTDTQYFGPGTRLTVL.

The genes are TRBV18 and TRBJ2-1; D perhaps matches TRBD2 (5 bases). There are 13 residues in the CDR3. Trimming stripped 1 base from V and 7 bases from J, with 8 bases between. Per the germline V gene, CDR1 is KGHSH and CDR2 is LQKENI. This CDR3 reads CASSPRTENEQFF. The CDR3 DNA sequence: TGTGCCAGCTCACCACGGACTGAGAATGAGCAGTTCTTC.

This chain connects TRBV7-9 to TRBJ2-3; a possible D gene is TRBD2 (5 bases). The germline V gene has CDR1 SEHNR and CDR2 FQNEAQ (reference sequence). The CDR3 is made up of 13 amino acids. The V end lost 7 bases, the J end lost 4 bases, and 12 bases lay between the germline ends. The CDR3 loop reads CASNNLASDTQYF. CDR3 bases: TGTGCCAGCAACAACCTAGCCTCAGATACGCAGTATTTT.

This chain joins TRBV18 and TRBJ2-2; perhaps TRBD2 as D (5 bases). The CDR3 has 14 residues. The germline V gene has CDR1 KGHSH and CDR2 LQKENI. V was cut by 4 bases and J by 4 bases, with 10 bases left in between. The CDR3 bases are TGTGCCAGCTCACGTCAGACTACCACCGGGGAGCTGTTTTTT. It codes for CASSRQTTTGELFF.

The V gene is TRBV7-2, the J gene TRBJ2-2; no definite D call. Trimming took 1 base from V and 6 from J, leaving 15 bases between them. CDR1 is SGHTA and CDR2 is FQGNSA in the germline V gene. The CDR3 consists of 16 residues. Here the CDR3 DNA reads TGTGCCAGCAGCTTAGTCGGTCCGGTTACCTCCGGGGAGCTGTTTTTT. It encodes CASSLVGPVTSGELFF.

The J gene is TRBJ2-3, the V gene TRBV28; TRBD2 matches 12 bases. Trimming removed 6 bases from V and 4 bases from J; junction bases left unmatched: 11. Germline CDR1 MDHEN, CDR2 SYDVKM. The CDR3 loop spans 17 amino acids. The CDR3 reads CASSPIASGRDPDTQYF. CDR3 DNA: TGTGCCAGCAGCCCAATCGCTAGCGGGAGGGACCCAGATACGCAGTATTTT.

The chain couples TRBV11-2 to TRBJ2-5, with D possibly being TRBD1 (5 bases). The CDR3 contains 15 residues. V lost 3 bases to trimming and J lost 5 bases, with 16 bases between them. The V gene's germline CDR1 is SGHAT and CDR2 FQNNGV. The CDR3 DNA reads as TGTGCCAGCAGCTTTGAGCAGGGAAGGTGGGAGACCCAGTACTTC. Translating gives CASSFEQGRWETQYF. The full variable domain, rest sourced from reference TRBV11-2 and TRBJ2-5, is EAGVAQSPRYKIIEKRQSVAFWCNPISGHATLYWYQQILGQGPKLLIQFQNNGVVDDSQLPKDRFSAERLKGVDSTLKIQPAKLEDSAVYLCASSFEQGRWETQYFGPGTRLLVL.

The CDR3 protein is CASRGSPSAWDTQYF. The DNA of the CDR3 is TGTGCCAGCAGGGGGAGCCCCTCGGCCTGGGATACGCAGTATTTT. The chain employs TRBV2 and TRBJ2-3, with D maybe TRBD2 (5 bases). The CDR3 is made up of 15 amino acids. The V and J ends lost 6 bases and 6 bases respectively, with 19 bases between them. The germline V gene encodes CDR1 SNHLY and CDR2 FYNNEI.

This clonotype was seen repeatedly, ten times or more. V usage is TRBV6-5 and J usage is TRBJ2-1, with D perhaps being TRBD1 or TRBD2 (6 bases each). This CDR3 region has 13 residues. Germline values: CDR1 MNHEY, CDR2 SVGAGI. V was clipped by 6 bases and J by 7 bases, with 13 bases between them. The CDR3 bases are TGTGCCAGCAGCAGACAGGCGGGGAATGAGCAGTTCTTC. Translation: CASSRQAGNEQFF.

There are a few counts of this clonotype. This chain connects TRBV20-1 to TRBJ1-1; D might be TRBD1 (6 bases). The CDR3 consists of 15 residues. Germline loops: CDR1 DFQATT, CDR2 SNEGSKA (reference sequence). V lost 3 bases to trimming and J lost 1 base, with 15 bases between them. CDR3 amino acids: CSARALRTANTEAFF. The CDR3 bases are TGCAGTGCTAGGGCTCTACGGACAGCGAACACTGAAGCTTTCTTT.